The 30 T cell receptor beta chains presented below share a single source sample, sequenced in a study of blood T cell repertoires in COVID-19. Here immunoSEQ multiplex PCR was the method, and the copy in TCRdb shows in-frame clones only, minus some. There are around 260,000 clones in the sample; more than 80% occur only once, and around 1.1% lies in the top ten. Input material: PBMCs or T cells enriched from blood (not recorded which). The origin of the receptors is a woman between 25 and 40 years old who had recovered from COVID-19.

The chain joins TRBV14 to TRBJ2-7; D unresolved. Germline lookup yields CDR1 SGHDN and CDR2 FVKESK. The germline V and J ends were trimmed by 2 bases and 6 bases, with 14 bases remaining between them. The CDR3 is made up of 14 amino acids. The CDR3 region is CASSQKQFLSEQYF. The CDR3 DNA is TGTGCCAGCAGCCAAAAACAGTTTCTCAGCGAGCAGTACTTC.

The CDR3: CASSLGLGNNEQFF. In DNA form, the CDR3 reads TGTGCCAGCAGCCTGGGACTAGGAAACAATGAGCAGTTCTTC. The genes are TRBV7-3 and TRBJ2-1, with 8 bases identical to TRBD2. The germline V gene has CDR1 SGHTA and CDR2 FQGTGA. V shed 5 bases and J 5 bases; nucleotides not matched to a gene: 5. The CDR3 extends over 14 amino acids.

This chain joins TRBV28 and TRBJ1-2; TRBD1 is a possible D gene (5 bases). Looked up from germline, CDR1 is MDHEN and CDR2 is SYDVKM. The V gene lost 5 bases and the J gene lost 2 bases, with 18 bases spanning the gap. CDR3 length: 16 residues. CDR3 bases: TGTGCCAGCAGTCCAACCGCTTTTGGGGCGAACTATGGCTACACCTTC. Translation gives CASSPTAFGANYGYTF.

The chain recombines TRBV4-3 with TRBJ1-2; D call uncertain. Trimming pared 0 bases from V and 4 bases from J, leaving 12 bases between. Germline lookup yields CDR1 LGHNA and CDR2 YSLEER. The CDR3 covers 15 residues. The CDR3 nucleotides read TGCGCCAGCAGCCAAGATCTAGGTGAGGGCTATGGCTACACCTTC. Amino acid sequence: CASSQDLGEGYGYTF.

The chain couples TRBV6-6 to TRBJ1-2; D may be TRBD1 (5 bases). This CDR3 comprises 13 residues. The V gene's germline CDR1 is MNHNY and CDR2 SVGAGI (reference sequence). The V end lost 7 bases, the J end lost 0 bases, and 9 bases lay between the germline ends. Written as DNA, the CDR3 is TGTGCCAGCAAGGACAACGCTAACTATGGCTACACCTTC. Its translation: CASKDNANYGYTF.

This clone has just one count. CDR3 in DNA: TGTGCCAGCAGCCCAATGGGACTAGCGGGAAAAGAGACCCAGTACTTC. It is translated as CASSPMGLAGKETQYF. V usage is TRBV7-2 and J usage is TRBJ2-5, with 13 bases identical to TRBD2. CDR1 SGHTA and CDR2 FQGNSA come from the germline V gene. V shed 5 bases and J 3 bases; nucleotides not matched to a gene: 6. The CDR3 extends over 16 amino acids.

The chain is built from TRBV28 and TRBJ1-6, with 8 bases lining up with TRBD1. The germline CDR1 and CDR2 sequences are MDHEN and SYDVKM. This CDR3 comprises 15 residues. The V segment lost 5 bases and the J segment 6 bases; nucleotides outside the gene matches: 6. The CDR3 region is CASSPGTGPNSPLHF. The CDR3 DNA reads as TGTGCCAGCAGTCCCGGGACAGGCCCTAATTCACCCCTCCACTTT. Combining the CDR3 with reference TRBV28 and TRBJ1-6 gives the whole variable domain DVKVTQSSRYLVKRTGEKVFLECVQDMDHENMFWYRQDPGLGLRLIYFSYDVKMKEKGDIPEGYSVSREKKERFSLILESASTNQTSMYLCASSPGTGPNSPLHFGNGTRLTVT.

The V gene is TRBV7-2, the J gene TRBJ1-1; the D gene is possibly TRBD1 (5 bases). The V and J ends lost 5 bases and 1 base respectively, with 8 bases between them. Germline CDR1 reads SGHTA; CDR2 reads FQGNSA. CDR3 size: 13 residues. The CDR3 DNA is TGTGCCAGCAGCGTGACAGAGAACACTGAAGCTTTCTTT. Translation: CASSVTENTEAFF. The whole variable domain, filled in from reference TRBV7-2 and TRBJ1-1, reads GAGVSQSPSNKVTEKGKDVELRCDPISGHTALYWYRQSLGQGLEFLIYFQGNSAPDKSGLPSDRFSAERTGGSVSTLTIQRTQQEDSAVYLCASSVTENTEAFFGQGTRLTVV.

To note about this clone: The sample contains more than one DNA sequence encoding this CDR3. The chain joins TRBV7-9 to TRBJ2-2; possibly TRBD2 for D (5 bases). Germline CDR1 and CDR2: SEHNR and FQNEAQ (reference sequence). The CDR3 consists of 15 residues. The V end was cut by 0 bases, the J end by 5 bases, with 10 bases between. CDR3 residues: CASSLAGTGTGELFF. The CDR3 bases are TGTGCCAGCAGCTTAGCGGGTACGGGAACCGGGGAGCTGTTTTTT.

The chain links TRBV11-2 to TRBJ2-3; 9 positions match TRBD2. Germline loops: CDR1 SGHAT, CDR2 FQNNGV. The J segment lost 4 bases and the V segment lost 4 bases, leaving 9 bases of the junction unmatched. The CDR3 runs 16 residues. The CDR3 DNA reads TGTGCCAGCAGCTCCTGGCTAGCGGGAAGGGCAGATACGCAGTATTTT. It translates to CASSSWLAGRADTQYF.

The gene calls are TRBV28 and TRBJ1-3; 7 nucleotides align to TRBD1. Germline CDR1 is MDHEN and CDR2 is SYDVKM. The V segment lost 5 bases and the J segment 4 bases; nucleotides outside the gene matches: 5. The CDR3 spans 14 residues. The CDR3 sequence is CASSPGQLGNTIYF. CDR3 DNA: TGTGCCAGCAGTCCGGGACAGTTAGGAAACACCATATATTTT.

This clone has more than one count but fewer than ten. V usage is TRBV3-1 (or the pseudogene TRBV3-2) and J usage is TRBJ2-3; TRBD2 agrees at 7 bases. The CDR3 runs 15 residues. The germline CDR1 and CDR2 sequences are LGHDT and YNNKEL (reference sequence). J was trimmed by 2 bases and V by 6 bases; bases with no gene match: 8. CDR3 bases: TGTGCCAGCAGTCTAGCGGCCAGACTCACAGATACGCAGTATTTT. Its protein is CASSLAARLTDTQYF.

The chain joins TRBV5-4 to TRBJ2-1, with 13 bases identical to TRBD2. Germline CDR1 and CDR2: SGHNT and YYREEE (reference sequence). V lost 4 bases to trimming and J lost 15 bases; unmatched junction nucleotides: 10. The CDR3 is made up of 14 amino acids. CDR3: CASSILAGGGEAFF. CDR3 in DNA: TGTGCCAGCAGCATACTAGCGGGAGGGGGAGAGGCGTTCTTC. The whole variable domain, filled in from reference TRBV5-4 and TRBJ2-1, reads ETGVTQSPTHLIKTRGQQVTLRCSSQSGHNTVSWYQQALGQGPQFIFQYYREEENGRGNFPPRFSGLQFPNYSSELNVNALELDDSALYLCASSILAGGGEAFFGPGTRLTVL.

The V and J genes are TRBV19 and TRBJ2-2; D gene unclear. Trimming left V 7 bases short and J 5 bases short, with 11 bases between. There are 13 residues in the CDR3. Per germline, CDR1 LNHDA and CDR2 SQIVND (reference sequence). CDR3 coding DNA: TGTGCCAGTAATTACGATAGAACCGGGGAGCTGTTTTTT. It encodes CASNYDRTGELFF.

The V and J genes are TRBV28 and TRBJ2-3; unclear D gene. The germline V and J ends were trimmed by 6 bases and 3 bases, with 13 bases remaining between them. Looked up from germline, CDR1 is MDHEN and CDR2 is SYDVKM. This CDR3 has 14 amino acids. The CDR3 is CASRSGQATDTQYF. The DNA for the CDR3 is TGTGCCAGCAGATCAGGTCAGGCTACAGATACGCAGTATTTT.

The chain links TRBV7-2 to TRBJ2-1, with TRBD2 identical over 14 bases. Trimming removed 2 bases from V and 9 bases from J; junction bases left unmatched: 9. The CDR3 sequence is 17 residues long. Looked up from germline, CDR1 is SGHTA and CDR2 is FQGNSA. CDR3 region: CASSLKGLAGAGSEQFF. DNA for the CDR3: TGTGCCAGCAGCTTAAAGGGACTAGCGGGAGCTGGCAGTGAGCAGTTCTTC.

CDR3 nucleotides: TGTGCCAGCAGCTTGTGGCAGCGGCATAACACCGGGGAGCTGTTTTTT. Protein: CASSLWQRHNTGELFF. The rearrangement joins TRBV5-5 to TRBJ2-2; TRBD2 might be the D (5 bases). Trimming stripped 1 base from V and 2 bases from J, with 12 bases between. The CDR3 runs 16 residues. CDR1 and CDR2 (germline): SGHKS, YYEKEE (reference sequence).

This clone was seen once. The chain carries TRBV28 and TRBJ2-7; a possible D gene is TRBD2 (5 bases). The CDR3 extends over 13 amino acids. Trimming stripped 9 bases from V and 0 bases from J, with 12 bases between. Germline CDR1 and CDR2: MDHEN and SYDVKM. CDR3 bases: TGTGCCAGTAAGTCTGGGAGCTCCTACGAGCAGTACTTC. This sequence encodes CASKSGSSYEQYF.

The rearrangement joins TRBV5-1 to TRBJ2-7, with D possibly TRBD1 on 6 matching bases. Germline CDR1 and CDR2: SGHRS and YFSETQ. V gave up 3 bases and J gave up 5 bases, with 9 bases separating them. The CDR3 is 12 residues long. DNA of the CDR3: TGCGCCAGCAGCTACCGGGACAACGAGCAGTACTTC. Its protein is CASSYRDNEQYF.

The chain links TRBV3-1 (or the pseudogene TRBV3-2) to TRBJ1-5; maybe TRBD1 (5 bases). V dropped 1 base and J dropped 4 bases, with 11 bases sitting between them. CDR3 length: 15 amino acids. CDR1 and CDR2 (germline): LGHDT, YNNKEL (reference sequence). DNA for the CDR3: TGTGCCAGCAGCCAAGGTAGACAGAATAATCAGCCCCAGCATTTT. Translating it yields CASSQGRQNNQPQHF.

The chain carries TRBV19 and TRBJ1-6; 7 bases map to TRBD1. The germline V gene has CDR1 LNHDA and CDR2 SQIVND (reference sequence). The CDR3 is 13 amino acids. Germline trimming cut 6 bases from V and 8 bases from J; bases unmatched to any gene: 4. The CDR3 loop is CASRRQGDSPLHF. As DNA, the CDR3 is TGTGCCAGTAGACGGCAGGGGGATTCACCCCTCCACTTT.

This chain links TRBV11-3 with TRBJ2-2; TRBD1 matches 10 bases. V was pared by 1 base and J by 7 bases, with 9 bases of the junction left unmatched. The V gene's germline CDR1 is SGHNT and CDR2 YENEEA. The length of the CDR3 is 17 residues. The CDR3: CASSLGRRDRGVGELFF. The CDR3 DNA is TGTGCCAGCAGCTTAGGCCGCCGGGACAGGGGTGTCGGGGAGCTGTTTTTT.

The chain recombines TRBV10-3 with TRBJ2-1; 15 nucleotides match TRBD2. The CDR3 is made up of 15 amino acids. CDR1 is ENHRY and CDR2 is SYGVKD in the germline V gene. J gave up 8 bases and V 5 bases, and 4 bases lay outside the gene matches. For the CDR3, the DNA is TGTGCCATCAGTTTCGGACTAGCGGGAGGGGATGAGCAGTTCTTC. Translation gives CAISFGLAGGDEQFF.

This chain uses TRBV25-1 with TRBJ2-3; tentatively, D is TRBD2 (6 bases). The CDR3 is 14 residues long. V lost 6 bases and J 5 bases, leaving 15 bases between the germline ends. The germline V gene encodes CDR1 MGHDK and CDR2 SYGVNS. CDR3 sequence (DNA): TGTGCCAGCAGCTGGTCTAGCGTGGAAGATACGCAGTATTTT. It translates to CASSWSSVEDTQYF.

The count of this clone is one. This sequence joins TRBV20-1 and TRBJ2-1; 10 positions agree with TRBD2. V shed 3 bases, J shed 4 bases, and the junction held 3 bases outside the gene matches. CDR1 and CDR2 from the germline V gene are DFQATT and SNEGSKA (reference sequence). CDR3 length: 14 residues. CDR3 nucleotides: TGCAGTGCTAGTGGACTAGCGGAGTACAATGAGCAGTTCTTC. It is translated as CSASGLAEYNEQFF.

The rearrangement links TRBV9 to TRBJ2-3, with 8 bases that match TRBD2. The CDR3 is made up of 16 amino acids. The germline gives CDR1 SGDLS, CDR2 YYNGEE. V shed 3 bases, J shed 4 bases, and the junction held 10 bases outside the gene matches. DNA for the CDR3: TGTGCCAGCAGCGCGACTTCCGGGCGGGAGGCAGATACGCAGTATTTT. Protein: CASSATSGREADTQYF.

V gene TRBV7-2 combines with J gene TRBJ1-5, with TRBD1 matching over 10 bases. Germline CDR1 is SGHTA and CDR2 is FQGNSA. The CDR3 covers 16 residues. V was pared by 1 base and J by 2 bases, with 2 bases of the junction left unmatched. DNA for the CDR3: TGTGCCAGCAGCTTAGGGGACAGGGGTGGCAATCAGCCCCAGCATTTT. It yields the protein CASSLGDRGGNQPQHF. The whole variable domain, remainder taken from reference TRBV7-2 and TRBJ1-5, is GAGVSQSPSNKVTEKGKDVELRCDPISGHTALYWYRQSLGQGLEFLIYFQGNSAPDKSGLPSDRFSAERTGGSVSTLTIQRTQQEDSAVYLCASSLGDRGGNQPQHFGDGTRLSIL.

The genes are TRBV3-1 (or the pseudogene TRBV3-2) and TRBJ2-1, with D perhaps matching TRBD2 (6 bases). The CDR3 is 15 residues long. Trimming took 7 bases from V and 0 from J, leaving 13 bases between them. Per the germline V gene, CDR1 is LGHDT and CDR2 is YNNKEL (reference sequence). The CDR3 protein is CASTLRGSSYNEQFF. In nucleotides, the CDR3 is TGTGCCAGCACCCTTCGGGGGAGCTCCTACAATGAGCAGTTCTTC.

This chain connects TRBV28 to TRBJ1-5, with TRBD1 matching over 8 bases. V was clipped by 6 bases and J by 6 bases; unmatched bases: 10. This CDR3 has 15 amino acids. Germline lookup yields CDR1 MDHEN and CDR2 SYDVKM. The CDR3 reads CASRGTTGVLQPQHF. In DNA, the CDR3 is TGTGCCAGCAGAGGGACGACAGGGGTTCTTCAGCCCCAGCATTTT.

The chain uses TRBV28 and TRBJ1-2; 9 bases fit TRBD1. Germline lookup yields CDR1 MDHEN and CDR2 SYDVKM. Losses at the gene ends were 10 bases for V and 5 bases for J; bases not matched to a gene: 26. The CDR3 is made up of 19 amino acids. The DNA of the CDR3 is TGTGCCATCACAGGGGGCGAAACTGTCAAGGGCTTAGGACGATATGGCTACACCTTC. Translated: CAITGGETVKGLGRYGYTF.